This is a list of T cell receptor beta chains from one sample in a study of blood T cell repertoires in COVID-19. Clones were sequenced by immunoSEQ multiplex PCR, and TCRdb holds only the in-frame ones, with some missing. This sample carries approximately 150,000 clones, about 81% of them seen once, and the ten largest clones take about a tenth. Material: peripheral blood. The receptors come from a human donor in a cohort sampled during active COVID-19. CDR3s include the opening cysteine and the closing phenylalanine or tryptophan. The D gene is left open where the match is weak. Clone size is not always given. Where it is, it says once, few, many or a class for expanded clones.

TRBJ1-5 - - TRBV30 TGTGCCTGGACCAAGGACAGCTTCAATCAGCCCCAGCATTTT CAWTKDSFNQPQHF
TRBJ2-1 - TRBD2 TRBV27 TGTGCCAGCAGTGTCTCCTGGCGGGAGCGCCGGGAGCAGTTCTTC CASSVSWRERREQFF
TRBJ1-1 - TRBD1 TRBV7-2 TGTGCCAGCAGCCAACAGGGGGGCAACACTGAAGCTTTCTTT CASSQQGGNTEAFF
TRBJ2-6 - - TRBV6-5 TGTGCCAGCACCCCGGGGGCTGGGGCCAACGTCCTGACTTTC CASTPGAGANVLTF
TRBJ2-5 few TRBD2 TRBV5-1 TGCGCCAGCAGCGACGGAATACTAGCGTGGGAGACCCAGTACTTC CASSDGILAWETQYF
TRBJ2-7 - - TRBV4-3 TGCGCCAGCAGCCAAACCTGGACTGTCAGCTCCTACGAGCAGTACTTC CASSQTWTVSSYEQYF
TRBJ2-7 once - TRBV9 TGTGCCAGCAGCGCAGGGGCTAGGGCCTACGACGAGCAGTACTTC CASSAGARAYDEQYF
TRBJ2-5 - TRBD2 TRBV28 TGTGCCAGCAGTTCGATCCTAGCGGTCCAAGAGACCCAGTACTTC CASSSILAVQETQYF
TRBJ2-1 - TRBD1 TRBV24-1 TGTGCCACCAGTGATCCGGACAGGCGCGGCAATGAGCAGTTCTTC CATSDPDRRGNEQFF
TRBJ1-5 few - TRBV7-8 TGTGCCAGCAGCTTACAGGGTGGTAGCAATCAGCCCCAGCATTTT CASSLQGGSNQPQHF
TRBJ1-6 few - TRBV30 TGTGCCTGGACGGTGAGCTCCTATAATTCACCCCTCCACTTT CAWTVSSYNSPLHF
TRBJ2-7 - - TRBV5-1 TGCGCCAGCAGCCCCAGTCCCGGGACTTACGAGCAGTACTTC CASSPSPGTYEQYF
TRBJ1-4 - - TRBV28 TGTGCCAGCAGTTTAATACCTAGACGATCAACTAATGAAAAACTGTTTTTT CASSLIPRRSTNEKLFF
TRBJ2-7 - - TRBV7-8 TGTGCCAGCAGCTTGGGCGAGAACTACGAGCAGTACTTC CASSLGENYEQYF
TRBJ2-7 - - TRBV18 TGTGCCAGCTCACGGGGGCGGGAGACCTACGAGCAGTACTTC CASSRGRETYEQYF
TRBJ2-7 - - TRBV28 TGTGCCAGCAGTCTCTATCCGTCTTTAGCCTACGAGCAGTACTTC CASSLYPSLAYEQYF
TRBJ1-2 once - TRBV27 TGTGCCAGCAGTCCACAGCAGGGCCGCTATGGCTACACCTTC CASSPQQGRYGYTF
TRBJ1-5 - - TRBV19 TGTGCCAGTAGTATATCAGGGGCTCAGCCCCAGCATTTT CASSISGAQPQHF
TRBJ1-6 - TRBD1 TRBV5-6 TGTGCCAGCCTTGGACAGGGAATGAGTAATTCACCCCTCCACTTT CASLGQGMSNSPLHF
TRBJ2-7 - - TRBV6-5 TGTGCCAGCAGTTACTCGGGGGCAGGAAGCTCCTACGAGCAGTACTTC CASSYSGAGSSYEQYF
TRBJ2-5 few TRBD2 TRBV30 TGTGCCTGGAGTGTAAGACCCTTCCTAGCGGGAGGGCCGGAAGAGACCCAGTACTTC CAWSVRPFLAGGPEETQYF
TRBJ2-5 few TRBD2 TRBV7-9 TGTGCCAGCAGCTTAGGGCTAGCGGGAGATTGGGAGACCCAGTACTTC CASSLGLAGDWETQYF
TRBJ2-2 - TRBD2 TRBV9 TGTGCCAGCAGCGTAAAGCTAGCGGTAAACACCGGGGAGCTGTTTTTT CASSVKLAVNTGELFF
TRBJ1-2 few - TRBV5-5 TGTGCCAGCAGCCCGGCGGTGGACAGCTACTATGGCTACACCTTC CASSPAVDSYYGYTF
TRBJ1-4 - - TRBV19 TGTGCCAGTATCCCTCACGGGGGTCAAACTAATGAAAAACTGTTTTTT CASIPHGGQTNEKLFF
TRBJ1-2 - - TRBV6-5 TGTGCCAGCAGGCTAACTATTTTGACCGGCGGTGGCTACACCTTC CASRLTILTGGGYTF
TRBJ1-1 - - TRBV5-4 TGCGCCAGCAGCCGGGGGTGGGACACTGAAGCTTTCTTT CASSRGWDTEAFF
TRBJ1-2 - - TRBV15 TGTGCCACCAGCAGAGATACGGCGACGGGTGGCTACACCTTC CATSRDTATGGYTF
TRBJ2-7 - TRBD1 TRBV28 TGTGCCAGCACCTTCACAGGGGGCATCGGCGAGCAGTACTTC CASTFTGGIGEQYF
TRBJ2-7 few TRBD1 TRBV28 TGTGCCAGCAGTTCGACAGGGGGTTCCTACGAGCAGTACTTC CASSSTGGSYEQYF
TRBJ1-2 few - TRBV14 TGTGCCAGCAGCCAAGATGTTCGGGATAGGGCGTCGGTCTATGGCTACACCTTC CASSQDVRDRASVYGYTF
TRBJ2-7 - TRBD2 TRBV5-1 TGCGCCAGCAGCCTCAACAGCGGGAGGGCCTTAAGCCACGAGCAGTACTTC CASSLNSGRALSHEQYF
TRBJ2-7 - - TRBV5-1 TGCGCCAGCAGTCAAGCCGTCGGTGGTGGCGGGTACTTC CASSQAVGGGGYF
TRBJ2-7 once - TRBV21-1 TGTGCCAGCAGCAAAGATCCTAGCGGGACCCTCGAGCAGTACTTC CASSKDPSGTLEQYF
TRBJ2-7 - - TRBV5-4 TGTGCCAGCAGCCCCCCTGGACAGCCGTACGAGCAGTACTTC CASSPPGQPYEQYF
TRBJ2-1 - TRBD2 TRBV7-3 TGTGCCAGCAGCTTAGCTAGCGGGAGCGATGAGCAGTTCTTC CASSLASGSDEQFF
TRBJ2-7 - - TRBV7-6 TGTGCCAGCAGCTTAGCCCCAGGCTACTACGAGCAGTACTTC CASSLAPGYYEQYF
TRBJ1-1 - - TRBV29-1 TGCAGCGTTGAAGACCCAGCAAACAGGGAAGAAGCTTTCTTT CSVEDPANREEAFF
TRBJ1-5 - - TRBV7-2 TGTGCCAGCAGCCTCTCTTTTGTCTCCCAGCCCCAGCATTTT CASSLSFVSQPQHF
TRBJ2-7 once TRBD1 TRBV6-5 TGTGCCAGCAGTTACACAGACAGGGGACGCTACGAGCAGTACTTC CASSYTDRGRYEQYF
TRBJ2-1 - TRBD2 TRBV7-2 TGTGCCAGCAGCTTAGGGGGGACTAGCCACAATGAGCAGTTCTTC CASSLGGTSHNEQFF
TRBJ2-5 - TRBD2 TRBV3-1/TRBV3-2 TGTGCCAGCAGCCTGGCGGGGGGTCAAGAGACCCAGTACTTC CASSLAGGQETQYF
TRBJ2-5 - TRBD1 TRBV2 TGTGCCAGCAGAGGACAGGGGGCCGTAGGAGAGACCCAGTACTTC CASRGQGAVGETQYF
TRBJ2-7 - - TRBV21-1 TGTGCCAGCAGCAAAGCGCCTGCGGGGGGGCCGGGGGAGCAGTACTTC CASSKAPAGGPGEQYF